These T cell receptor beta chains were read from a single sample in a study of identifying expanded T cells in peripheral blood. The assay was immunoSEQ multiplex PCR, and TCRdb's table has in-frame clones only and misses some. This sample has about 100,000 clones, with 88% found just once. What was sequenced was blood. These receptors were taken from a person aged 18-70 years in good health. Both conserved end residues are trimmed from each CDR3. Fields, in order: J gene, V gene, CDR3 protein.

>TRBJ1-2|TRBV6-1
ASSDGLHRAYGYT
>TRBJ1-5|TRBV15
ATSRGGTGLDSNQPQH
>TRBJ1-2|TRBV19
ASSFTGRYGYT
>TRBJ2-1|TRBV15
ATSRQGANYNEQF
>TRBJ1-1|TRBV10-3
AISEYRGRTEAF
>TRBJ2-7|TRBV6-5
ASSHPGLVHEQY
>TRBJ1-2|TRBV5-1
ASSLTDGKYGYT
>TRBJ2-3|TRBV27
ASSLRRTGGADTQY
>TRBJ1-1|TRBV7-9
ASSLNTEAF
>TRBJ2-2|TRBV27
ASSWQGNANTGELF
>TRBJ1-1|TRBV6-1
ASSEDGAF
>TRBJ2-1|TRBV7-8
ASSLGGTSYNEQF
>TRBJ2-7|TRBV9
ASSVDLGSYEQY
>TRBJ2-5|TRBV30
AWSAGTKETQY
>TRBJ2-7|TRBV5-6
ASSLFASRGYEQY
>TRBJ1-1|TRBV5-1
ASSSSGTGRWGAF
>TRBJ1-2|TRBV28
ASRQKYGYT
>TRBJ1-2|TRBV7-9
ASSLAGGSYGYT
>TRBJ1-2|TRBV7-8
ASSLGGTGGNYGYT
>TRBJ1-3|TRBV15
ATSRDKGTGNTIY
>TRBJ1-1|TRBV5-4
ASSMGQGRGTEAF
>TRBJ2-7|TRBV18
ASSHGAGTITEQY
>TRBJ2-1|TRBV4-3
ASSQEVASGRASYNEQF
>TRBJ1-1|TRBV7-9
ASSPTQGKTNTEAF
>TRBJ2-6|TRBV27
ASSPTYGANVLT
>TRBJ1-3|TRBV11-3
ASSLGQGGPGNTIY
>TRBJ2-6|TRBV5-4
ASSAQEGGANVLT
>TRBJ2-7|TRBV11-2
ASSSGPKDEQY
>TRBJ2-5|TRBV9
ASSPVGTVQETQY
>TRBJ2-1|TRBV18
ASSQLAGGSSYNEQF
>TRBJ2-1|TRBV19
ASNRREGRRDEQF
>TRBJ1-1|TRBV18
ASSPAGNTEAF
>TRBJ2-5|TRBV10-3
AIRGRAGSAEETQY
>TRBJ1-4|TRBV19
ASSYRGASGEKLF
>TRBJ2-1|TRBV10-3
AITPGLPPYNEQF
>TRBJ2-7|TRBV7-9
ASSLGPRDEQY
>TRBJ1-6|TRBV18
ASSPGDRNSPLH
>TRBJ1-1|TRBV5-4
ASSLNTEAF
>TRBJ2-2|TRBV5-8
ASSVSPGTGRLAITGELF
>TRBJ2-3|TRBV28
ASTPQGADTQY
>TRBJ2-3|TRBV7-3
ASSSLAGFTDTQY
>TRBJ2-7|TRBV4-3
ASSHGLAGSYEQY
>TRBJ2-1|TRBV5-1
ASSLGGLYNEQF
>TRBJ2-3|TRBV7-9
ASSSGLAGTTDTQY
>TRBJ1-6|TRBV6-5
ASSHLPYNSPLH